One sample yielded the 9 T cell receptor beta chains listed below, sequenced in a study of beta chain features in type 1 diabetes. Study observations and caveats: For Type 1 diabetes patients, all four CD4+ subsets carried TCRB CDR3s that were moderately but significantly shorter.

What these receptors recognize is not known. Expressed TCRB transcripts were sequenced because the isolated RNA had all been reverse transcribed beforehand. Libraries were prepared by immunoSEQ multiplex PCR; TCRdb keeps only in-frame clonotypes and omits some of them. The table records some 240,000 clones, under 20% of them present only once. Sequencing was carried out using naive CD4+ T cells from blood. The source of these receptors is a man aged 25 to 40 with type 1 diabetes.

This clone came up a few times. The chain employs TRBV5-1 and TRBJ2-3; D ambiguous. The CDR3 extends over 14 amino acids. Germline values: CDR1 SGHRS, CDR2 YFSETQ. Between the trimmed V and J ends, which lost 4 bases and 2 bases, there was a span of 11 bases. CDR3 in DNA: TGCGCCAGCAGCCTTTCGGTGGACACAGATACGCAGTATTTT. Encoded protein: CASSLSVDTDTQYF.

This clone was counted a few times. The rearrangement joins TRBV30 to TRBJ2-4; D is uncertain. From germline, CDR1 is GTSNPN and CDR2 SVGIG (reference sequence). The V end lost 1 base, the J end lost 11 bases, and 9 bases lay between the germline ends. This CDR3 region has 11 residues. CDR3 residues: CAWSAQEFQYF. The CDR3, as DNA: TGTGCCTGGAGTGCTCAGGAGTTTCAGTACTTC.

This clone was observed a few times. The chain uses TRBV30 and TRBJ2-1; D is ambiguous. This CDR3 is built from 14 residues. V gave up 0 bases and J gave up 7 bases, with 13 bases separating them. CDR1 GTSNPN and CDR2 SVGIG come from the germline V gene (reference sequence). The CDR3 loop reads CAWSVASSGNEQFF. The CDR3 nucleotides are TGTGCCTGGAGTGTGGCCTCCAGTGGGAATGAGCAGTTCTTC.

This clone showed up just a few times. The V gene is TRBV30, the J gene TRBJ2-3, with a possible D match to TRBD1 (6 bases). The CDR3 is 12 amino acids. Germline values: CDR1 GTSNPN, CDR2 SVGIG (reference sequence). Trimming cost V 1 base and J 4 bases, with 6 bases left between them. CDR3 sequence (DNA): TGTGCCTGGAGTGACAGGGCAGATACGCAGTATTTT. Translated: CAWSDRADTQYF.

This clone was picked up a small number of times. This rearrangement joins TRBV29-1 to TRBJ2-7; D not certain. The CDR3 loop spans 14 amino acids. Deletions cut 4 bases from V and 0 bases from J, with 13 bases between. From germline, CDR1 is SQVTM and CDR2 ANQGSEA. Here the CDR3 DNA reads TGCAGCGTTGCCCGGCGATTTTCCTCCTACGAGCAGTACTTC. It encodes CSVARRFSSYEQYF.

This clone turned up a few times. This sample includes further DNA sequences coding for the same CDR3. The chain combines TRBV20-1 with TRBJ2-7; D gene ambiguous. The CDR3 is 11 residues long. Germline CDR1 reads DFQATT; CDR2 reads SNEGSKA (reference sequence). Trimming took off 0 bases at V and 4 bases at J, with 4 bases between the two ends. The CDR3 sequence is CSARDNYEQYF. The CDR3 DNA reads as TGCAGTGCTAGAGACAATTACGAGCAGTACTTC.

The V and J genes are TRBV7-9 and TRBJ2-7, with D uncertain. Germline-derived CDR1 and CDR2 are SEHNR and FQNEAQ (reference sequence). The CDR3 loop spans 13 amino acids. V was shortened by 1 base and J by 1 base, with 5 bases between the two germline ends. The CDR3 nucleotides are TGTGCCAGCAGCTTAGACAGTTCCTACGAGCAGTACTTC. It translates to CASSLDSSYEQYF. The complete variable domain, with remaining parts taken from reference TRBV7-9 and TRBJ2-7, reads DTGVSQNPRHKITKRGQNVTFRCDPISEHNRLYWYRQTLGQGPEFLTYFQNEAQLEKSRLLSDRFSAERPKGSFSTLEIQRTEQGDSAMYLCASSLDSSYEQYFGPGTRLTVT.

The chain joins TRBV30 to TRBJ2-7; possible D gene TRBD1, 5 bases. The V end lost 2 bases, the J end lost 2 bases, and 16 bases lay between the germline ends. Looked up from germline, CDR1 is GTSNPN and CDR2 is SVGIG (reference sequence). The CDR3 extends over 15 amino acids. CDR3 sequence (DNA): TGTGCCTGGAGTTGGAGCCAGGGATTAACCTACGAGCAGTACTTC. It codes for CAWSWSQGLTYEQYF.

This rearrangement joins TRBV2 to TRBJ2-3; tentative D call: TRBD2 (6 bases). This CDR3 comprises 14 residues. Germline V lookup: CDR1 SNHLY, CDR2 FYNNEI. V lost 1 base, J lost 7 bases, and 12 bases lay in between. The DNA of the CDR3 is TGTGCCAGCAGTGAAGGGGGACTCACGTATACGCAGTATTTT. Translation gives CASSEGGLTYTQYF.